These 14 T cell receptor beta chains came from one sample sequenced in a study of CD8+ T cells in alopecia areata. Described treatment: oral pan-JAK inhibitor, 5-10 mg twice daily. Extracted from the samples, RNA was reverse transcribed into cDNA to serve as the sequencing template. Here immunoSEQ multiplex PCR was the method, and the copy in TCRdb shows in-frame clones only, minus some. Of 90,000 to 120,000 clones listed, roughly 84% were seen once; the top ten hold about 24%. The sample was CD8+ T cells sorted from blood, taken at week 24, from a patient treated with tofacitinib. These receptors were taken from a human donor with alopecia areata.

This clone appeared a few times. The J gene is TRBJ2-1, the V gene TRBV7-9; 7 nucleotides match TRBD2. CDR3 length: 15 amino acids. Germline V CDR1 and CDR2: SEHNR, FQNEAQ (reference sequence). V gave up 2 bases and J gave up 6 bases; unmatched junction bases: 7. The CDR3 nucleotides are TGTGCCAGCAGCTTAAGCGGGGCAATGGTCAATGAGCAGTTCTTC. This codes for CASSLSGAMVNEQFF. The full variable domain, completed using reference TRBV7-9 and TRBJ2-1, is DTGVSQNPRHKITKRGQNVTFRCDPISEHNRLYWYRQTLGQGPEFLTYFQNEAQLEKSRLLSDRFSAERPKGSFSTLEIQRTEQGDSAMYLCASSLSGAMVNEQFFGPGTRLTVL.

This clone appeared a few times. V gene TRBV7-9 combines with J gene TRBJ2-6, with 7 bases fitting TRBD1. CDR3 length: 16 amino acids. V lost 5 bases and J lost 4; bases outside the gene matches: 8. CDR1 SEHNR and CDR2 FQNEAQ come from the germline V gene (reference sequence). The CDR3 DNA sequence: TGTGCCAGCAGCGGGTGGACAGGTCCAGGGGCCAACGTCCTGACTTTC. This sequence encodes CASSGWTGPGANVLTF. Full variable domain (rest looked up from reference TRBV7-9 and TRBJ2-6): DTGVSQNPRHKITKRGQNVTFRCDPISEHNRLYWYRQTLGQGPEFLTYFQNEAQLEKSRLLSDRFSAERPKGSFSTLEIQRTEQGDSAMYLCASSGWTGPGANVLTFGAGSRLTVL.

The chain employs TRBV5-1 and TRBJ2-1; maybe TRBD2 (6 bases). V lost 2 bases to trimming and J lost 8 bases, with 14 bases between them. The CDR3 loop spans 14 amino acids. Germline CDR1 is SGHRS and CDR2 is YFSETQ. DNA for the CDR3: TGCGCCAGCAGCTTTTCCGGGAGCCTCTATGAGCAGTTCTTC. Translated, it gives CASSFSGSLYEQFF.

V and J are TRBV2 and TRBJ2-1; 7 bases align to TRBD2. This CDR3 is built from 14 residues. CDR1 is SNHLY, CDR2 FYNNEI, per germline. V was pared by 8 bases and J by 10 bases, with 14 bases of the junction left unmatched. CDR3 in amino acids: CASFGTKGTREQFF. Written as DNA, the CDR3 is TGTGCCAGCTTCGGGACTAAGGGTACCCGCGAGCAGTTCTTC.

The chain uses TRBV4-2 and TRBJ2-1; perhaps TRBD2 as D (5 bases). The germline V and J ends were trimmed by 1 base and 2 bases, with 9 bases remaining between them. The V gene's germline CDR1 is LGHNA and CDR2 YNFKEQ. The CDR3 sequence is 15 residues long. In DNA, the CDR3 is TGTGCCAGCAGCCAAGCTACCGGGGCCTACAATGAGCAGTTCTTC. This codes for CASSQATGAYNEQFF.

The chain links TRBV29-1 to TRBJ1-1, with D tentatively TRBD1 (5 bases). Germline V gives CDR1 SQVTM, CDR2 ANQGSEA. The CDR3 totals 14 residues. Between the trimmed V and J ends, which lost 0 bases and 4 bases, there was a span of 12 bases. The CDR3 coding sequence is TGCAGCGTTGAAGAGGTCAGGGTGGGCACTGAAGCTTTCTTT. Translation: CSVEEVRVGTEAFF.

The chain carries TRBV4-1 and TRBJ1-5; a weak D match, TRBD1 (5 bases). Between the trimmed V and J ends, which lost 5 bases and 4 bases, there was a span of 15 bases. Germline V CDR1 and CDR2: MGHRA, YSYEKL. The CDR3 extends over 15 amino acids. The CDR3 nucleotides are TGCGCCAGCAGCTTGGCTGGGGCGGAGAATCAGCCCCAGCATTTT. Amino acids: CASSLAGAENQPQHF.

CDR3 in amino acids: CASSMSPDIQETQYF. The CDR3 bases are TGTGCCAGTAGTATGTCCCCGGATATCCAAGAGACCCAGTACTTC. The rearrangement uses TRBV19 and TRBJ2-5; no reliable D call. This CDR3 region has 15 residues. V was clipped by 3 bases and J by 1 base, with 12 bases between them. Per the germline V gene, CDR1 is LNHDA and CDR2 is SQIVND (reference sequence).

The chain joins TRBV5-4 to TRBJ2-5; 8 bases align to TRBD2. The CDR3 runs to 16 residues. Germline values: CDR1 SGHNT, CDR2 YYREEE (reference sequence). Trimming at V came to 4 bases and at J to 3 bases, leaving 11 bases not matched to a gene. CDR3 sequence (DNA): TGTGCCAGCAGCCTAGGGGTAGCGGGGCGCGAAGAGACCCAGTACTTC. Residues: CASSLGVAGREETQYF.

The chain joins TRBV6-6 to TRBJ1-6; no definite D call. Germline values: CDR1 MNHNY, CDR2 SVGAGI (reference sequence). This CDR3 has 12 residues. V was shortened by 8 bases and J by 7 bases, with 9 bases between the two germline ends. The CDR3 sequence is CASGRINSPLHF. CDR3 bases: TGTGCCAGCGGACGGATCAATTCACCCCTCCACTTT.

This chain uses TRBV4-3 with TRBJ1-4; D remains unclear. This CDR3 contains 16 residues. Germline lookup yields CDR1 LGHNA and CDR2 YSLEER. Trimming took off 1 base at V and 4 bases at J, with 13 bases between the two ends. CDR3 residues: CASSQGLAENNEKLFF. The CDR3 DNA follows: TGCGCCAGCAGCCAAGGATTGGCGGAGAATAATGAAAAACTGTTTTTT.

The chain has TRBV7-8 and TRBJ2-7; 7 positions match TRBD1. The germline V gene has CDR1 SGHVS and CDR2 FQNEAQ. J lost 2 bases, V lost 1 base, and 2 bases had no gene match. The CDR3 contains 14 residues. CDR3 sequence (DNA): TGTGCCAGCAGCTTAGAGCAGGGGGCCTACGAGCAGTACTTC. This gives the protein CASSLEQGAYEQYF. Filled out from reference TRBV7-8 and TRBJ2-7, the complete variable domain reads GAGVSQSPRYKVAKRGQDVALRCDPISGHVSLFWYQQALGQGPEFLTYFQNEAQLDKSGLPSDRFFAERPEGSVSTLKIQRTQQEDSAVYLCASSLEQGAYEQYFGPGTRLTVT.

This chain uses TRBV29-1 with TRBJ1-1; D unclear. Trimming stripped 6 bases from V and 7 bases from J, with 3 bases between. CDR3 length equals 8 residues. CDR1 SQVTM and CDR2 ANQGSEA come from the germline V gene. In DNA form, the CDR3 reads TGCAGCGTAAGTGAAGCTTTCTTT. Amino acid sequence: CSVSEAFF.

This sequence joins TRBV21-1 and TRBJ2-7; the table's TRBD1 call for D was not verified on the DNA. TRBV21-1 is deemed a pseudogene. The CDR3 extends over 15 amino acids. CDR3 bases: TGTGCCAGCAGCAATGGGACAGGCGGGTCCCACGAGCAGTACTTC. This gives the protein CASSNGTGGSHEQYF.